This T cell receptor beta chain was identified during a study of CD8 T cells in Susac syndrome. CDR1 is SGHDT, CDR2 YYEEEE, per germline. V lost 1 base to trimming and J lost 6 bases, with 11 bases between them. This CDR3 region has 14 residues. RNA was extracted with the RNeasy kit, and a quantity of about 0.5 to 1 ug was reverse transcribed using random hexamers. The TCR beta CDR3 was amplified by immunoSEQ multiplex PCR across 54 Vbeta, 13 Jbeta. MiXCR, run by TCRdb on the immunoSEQ multiplex PCR reads, gives a single entry per CDR3 protein. This table holds about 200,000 distinct CDR3 sequences, 80% to 95% found once.

The sequence came from a human donor in good health. Sequencing was done on a sample of CD4+ T cells from PBMCs. The chain joins TRBV5-6 to TRBJ1-5, with a tentative D call TRBD1 (5 bases). CDR3 sequence reads: CASSLLGAGQPQHF. DNA of the CDR3: TGTGCCAGCAGCTTGTTAGGGGCGGGTCAGCCCCAGCATTTT.